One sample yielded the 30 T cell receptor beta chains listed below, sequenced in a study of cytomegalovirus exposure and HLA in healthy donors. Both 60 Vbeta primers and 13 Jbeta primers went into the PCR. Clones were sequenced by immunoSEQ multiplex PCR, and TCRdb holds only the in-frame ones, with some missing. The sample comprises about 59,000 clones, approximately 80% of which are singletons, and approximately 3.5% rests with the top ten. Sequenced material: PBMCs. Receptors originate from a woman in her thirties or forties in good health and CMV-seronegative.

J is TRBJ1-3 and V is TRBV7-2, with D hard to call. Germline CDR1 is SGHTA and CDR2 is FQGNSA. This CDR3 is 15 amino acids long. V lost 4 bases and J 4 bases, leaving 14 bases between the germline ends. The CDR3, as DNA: TGTGCCAGCAGCTCCCCCCCGGGATCAGGAAACACCATATATTTT. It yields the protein CASSSPPGSGNTIYF.

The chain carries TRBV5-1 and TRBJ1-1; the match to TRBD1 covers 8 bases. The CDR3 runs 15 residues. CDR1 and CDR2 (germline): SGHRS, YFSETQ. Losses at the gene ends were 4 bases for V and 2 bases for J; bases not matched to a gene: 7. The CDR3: CASSDQGQVNTEAFF. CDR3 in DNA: TGCGCCAGCAGCGACCAGGGACAGGTAAACACTGAAGCTTTCTTT.

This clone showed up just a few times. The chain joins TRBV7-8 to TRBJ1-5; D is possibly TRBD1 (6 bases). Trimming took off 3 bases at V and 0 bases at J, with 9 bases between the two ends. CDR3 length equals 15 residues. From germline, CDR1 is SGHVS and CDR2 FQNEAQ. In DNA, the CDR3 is TGTGCCAGCAGCTTGGAGGACAGTAGCAATCAGCCCCAGCATTTT. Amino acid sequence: CASSLEDSSNQPQHF.

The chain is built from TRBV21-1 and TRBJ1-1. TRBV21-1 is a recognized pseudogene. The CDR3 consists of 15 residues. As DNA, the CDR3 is TGTGCCAGCAGCAACTCCCGGGGGGGGAACACTGAAGCTTTCTTT. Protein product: CASSNSRGGNTEAFF.

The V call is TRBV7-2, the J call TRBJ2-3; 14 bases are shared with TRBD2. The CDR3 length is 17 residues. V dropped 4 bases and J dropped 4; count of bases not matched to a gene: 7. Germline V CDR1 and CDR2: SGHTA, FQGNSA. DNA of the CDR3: TGTGCCAGCAGCTGGGGACTAGCGGGAGTGTGGTCAGATACGCAGTATTTT. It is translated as CASSWGLAGVWSDTQYF.

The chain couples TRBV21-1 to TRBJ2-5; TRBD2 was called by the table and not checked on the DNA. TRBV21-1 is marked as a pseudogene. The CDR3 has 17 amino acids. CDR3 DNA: TGTGCCCGACCCGGGACTAGCGGGTATGCCGTCCAAGAGACCCAGTACTTC. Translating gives CARPGTSGYAVQETQYF.

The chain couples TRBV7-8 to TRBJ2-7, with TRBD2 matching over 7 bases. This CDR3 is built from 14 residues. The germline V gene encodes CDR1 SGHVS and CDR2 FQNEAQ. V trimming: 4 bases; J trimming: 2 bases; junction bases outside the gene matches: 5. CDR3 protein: CASSSKAGTYEQYF. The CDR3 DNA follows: TGTGCCAGCAGCTCAAAAGCGGGAACCTACGAGCAGTACTTC.

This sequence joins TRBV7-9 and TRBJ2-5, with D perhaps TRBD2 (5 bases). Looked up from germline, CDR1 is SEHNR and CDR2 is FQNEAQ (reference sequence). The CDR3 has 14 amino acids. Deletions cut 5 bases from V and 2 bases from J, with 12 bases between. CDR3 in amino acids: CASSPRVNQETQYF. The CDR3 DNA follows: TGTGCCAGCAGCCCGCGGGTCAATCAAGAGACCCAGTACTTC.

CDR3 protein: CASSVATGPLREWHGYTF. The CDR3 nucleotides are TGTGCCAGCAGCGTAGCTACAGGGCCCCTGAGGGAATGGCACGGCTACACCTTC. The genes are TRBV9 and TRBJ1-2, with a weak D call TRBD1 (6 bases). In germline, CDR1 is SGDLS, CDR2 YYNGEE. V lost 0 bases to trimming and J lost 8 bases, with 26 bases between them. The CDR3 spans 18 residues. Full variable domain (outside the CDR3, taken from reference TRBV9 and TRBJ1-2): DSGVTQTPKHLITATGQRVTLRCSPRSGDLSVYWYQQSLDQGLQFLIQYYNGEERAKGNILERFSAQQFPDLHSELNLSSLELGDSALYFCASSVATGPLREWHGYTFGSGTRLTVV.

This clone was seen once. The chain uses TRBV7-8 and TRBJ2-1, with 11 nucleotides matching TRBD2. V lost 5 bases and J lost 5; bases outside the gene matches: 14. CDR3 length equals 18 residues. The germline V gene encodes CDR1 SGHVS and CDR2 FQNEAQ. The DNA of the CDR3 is TGTGCCAGCAGCCAGAGACCGATAGCGGGAGGGCCCCACAATGAGCAGTTCTTC. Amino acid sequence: CASSQRPIAGGPHNEQFF.

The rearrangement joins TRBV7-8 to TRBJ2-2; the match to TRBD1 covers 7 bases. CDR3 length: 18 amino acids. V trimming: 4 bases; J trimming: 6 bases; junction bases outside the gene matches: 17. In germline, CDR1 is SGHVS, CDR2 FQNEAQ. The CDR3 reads CASSSGFRGPQPAGELFF. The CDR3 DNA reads TGTGCCAGCAGCTCCGGTTTTAGGGGGCCACAACCCGCCGGGGAGCTGTTTTTT.

This CDR3 reads CASSPTVNTEAFF. In DNA form, the CDR3 reads TGTGCCAGCAGCCCTACAGTGAACACTGAAGCTTTCTTT. J is TRBJ1-1 and V is TRBV14; no clear D gene. In germline, CDR1 is SGHDN, CDR2 FVKESK. Trimming took 4 bases from V and 0 from J, leaving 6 bases between them. The CDR3 sequence is 13 residues long. Full variable domain (remainder filled in from reference TRBV14 and TRBJ1-1): EAGVTQFPSHSVIEKGQTVTLRCDPISGHDNLYWYRRVMGKEIKFLLHFVKESKQDESGMPNNRFLAERTGGTYSTLKVQPAELEDSGVYFCASSPTVNTEAFFGQGTRLTVV.

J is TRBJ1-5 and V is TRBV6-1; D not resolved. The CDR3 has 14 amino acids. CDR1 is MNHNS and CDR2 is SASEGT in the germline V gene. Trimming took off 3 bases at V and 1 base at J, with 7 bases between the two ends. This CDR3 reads CASSDILSNQPQHF. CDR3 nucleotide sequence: TGTGCCAGCAGTGATATCTTGAGCAATCAGCCCCAGCATTTT.

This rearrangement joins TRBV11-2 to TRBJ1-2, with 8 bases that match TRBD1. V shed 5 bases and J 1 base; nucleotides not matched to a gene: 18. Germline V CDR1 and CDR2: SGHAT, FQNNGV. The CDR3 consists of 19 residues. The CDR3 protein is CASSQLRGRGRGSNYGYTF. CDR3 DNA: TGTGCCAGCAGCCAACTGAGGGGCAGGGGGCGCGGGAGTAACTATGGCTACACCTTC. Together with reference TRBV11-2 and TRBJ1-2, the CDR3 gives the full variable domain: EAGVAQSPRYKIIEKRQSVAFWCNPISGHATLYWYQQILGQGPKLLIQFQNNGVVDDSQLPKDRFSAERLKGVDSTLKIQPAKLEDSAVYLCASSQLRGRGRGSNYGYTFGSGTRLTVV.

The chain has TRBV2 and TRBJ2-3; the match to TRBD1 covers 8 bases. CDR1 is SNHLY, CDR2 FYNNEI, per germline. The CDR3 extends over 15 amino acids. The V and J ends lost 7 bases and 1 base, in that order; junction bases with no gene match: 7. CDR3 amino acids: CASTFRGLGTDTQYF. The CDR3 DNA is TGTGCCAGCACATTCAGGGGGCTGGGCACAGATACGCAGTATTTT. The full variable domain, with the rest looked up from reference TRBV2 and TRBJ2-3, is EPEVTQTPSHQVTQMGQEVILRCVPISNHLYFYWYRQILGQKVEFLVSFYNNEISEKSEIFDDQFSVERPDGSNFTLKIRSTKLEDSAMYFCASTFRGLGTDTQYFGPGTRLTVL.

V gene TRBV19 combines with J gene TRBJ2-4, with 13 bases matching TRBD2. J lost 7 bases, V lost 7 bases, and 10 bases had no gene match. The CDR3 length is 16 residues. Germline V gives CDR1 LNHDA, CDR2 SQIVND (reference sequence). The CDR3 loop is CASTKGLAGPGNIQYF. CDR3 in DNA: TGTGCCAGTACCAAGGGACTAGCGGGGCCCGGTAACATTCAGTACTTC. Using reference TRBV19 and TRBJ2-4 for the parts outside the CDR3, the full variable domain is DGGITQSPKYLFRKEGQNVTLSCEQNLNHDAMYWYRQDPGQGLRLIYYSQIVNDFQKGDIAEGYSVSREKKESFPLTVTSAQKNPTAFYLCASTKGLAGPGNIQYFGAGTRLSVL.

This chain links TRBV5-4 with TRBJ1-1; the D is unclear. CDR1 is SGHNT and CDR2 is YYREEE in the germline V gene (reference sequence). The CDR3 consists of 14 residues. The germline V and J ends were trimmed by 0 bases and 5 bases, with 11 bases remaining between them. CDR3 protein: CASSLGEAGTEAFF. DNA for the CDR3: TGTGCCAGCAGCTTGGGGGAGGCGGGAACTGAAGCTTTCTTT.

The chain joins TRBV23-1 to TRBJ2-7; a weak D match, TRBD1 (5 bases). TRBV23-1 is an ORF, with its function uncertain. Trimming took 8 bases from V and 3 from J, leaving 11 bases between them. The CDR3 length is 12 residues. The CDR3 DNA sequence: TGCGCCAGCCGTGAGACAGACTACGAGCAGTACTTC. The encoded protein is CASRETDYEQYF.

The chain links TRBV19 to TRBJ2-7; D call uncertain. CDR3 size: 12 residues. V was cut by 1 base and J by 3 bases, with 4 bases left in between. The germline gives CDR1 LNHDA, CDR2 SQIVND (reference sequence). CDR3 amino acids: CASSIAGYEQYF. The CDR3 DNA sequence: TGTGCCAGTAGTATAGCAGGCTACGAGCAGTACTTC.

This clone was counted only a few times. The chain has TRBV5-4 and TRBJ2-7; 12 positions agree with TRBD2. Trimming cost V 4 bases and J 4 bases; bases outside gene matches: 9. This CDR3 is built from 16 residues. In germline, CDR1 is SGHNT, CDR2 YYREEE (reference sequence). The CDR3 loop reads CASSLLPTSGSYEQYF. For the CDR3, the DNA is TGTGCCAGCAGCCTGTTACCGACTAGCGGGAGTTACGAGCAGTACTTC.

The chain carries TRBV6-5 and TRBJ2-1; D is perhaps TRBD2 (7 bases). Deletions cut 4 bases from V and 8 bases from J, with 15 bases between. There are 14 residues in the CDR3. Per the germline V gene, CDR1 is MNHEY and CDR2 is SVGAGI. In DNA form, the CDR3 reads TGTGCCAGCAGTTCAACCGGGGGGCGAGATGAGCAGTTCTTC. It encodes CASSSTGGRDEQFF.

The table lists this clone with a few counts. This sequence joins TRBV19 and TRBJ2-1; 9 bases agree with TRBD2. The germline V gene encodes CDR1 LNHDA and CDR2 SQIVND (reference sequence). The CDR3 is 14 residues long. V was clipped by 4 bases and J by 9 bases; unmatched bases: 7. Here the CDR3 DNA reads TGTGCCAGTAGTACGGCGGGAGGGAGGAGTGAGCAGTTCTTC. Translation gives CASSTAGGRSEQFF.

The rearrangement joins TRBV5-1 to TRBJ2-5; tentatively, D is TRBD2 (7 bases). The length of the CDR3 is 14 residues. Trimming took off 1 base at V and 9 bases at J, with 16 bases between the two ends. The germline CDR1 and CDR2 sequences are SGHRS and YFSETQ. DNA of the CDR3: TGCGCCAGCAGCTTGAGAGGTTTAGGGGGGGCCCAGTACTTC. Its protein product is CASSLRGLGGAQYF.

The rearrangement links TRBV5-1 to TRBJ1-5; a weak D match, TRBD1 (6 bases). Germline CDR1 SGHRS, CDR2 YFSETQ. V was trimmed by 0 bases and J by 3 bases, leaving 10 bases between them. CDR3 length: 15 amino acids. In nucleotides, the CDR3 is TGCGCCAGCAGCTTGGAAACAGGGTACAATCAGCCCCAGCATTTT. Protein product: CASSLETGYNQPQHF.

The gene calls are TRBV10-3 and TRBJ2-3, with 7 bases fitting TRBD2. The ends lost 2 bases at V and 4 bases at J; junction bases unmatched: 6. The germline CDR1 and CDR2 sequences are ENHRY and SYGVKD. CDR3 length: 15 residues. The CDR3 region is CAISEGTSAADTQYF. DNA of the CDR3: TGTGCCATCAGTGAGGGAACTAGCGCTGCAGATACGCAGTATTTT.

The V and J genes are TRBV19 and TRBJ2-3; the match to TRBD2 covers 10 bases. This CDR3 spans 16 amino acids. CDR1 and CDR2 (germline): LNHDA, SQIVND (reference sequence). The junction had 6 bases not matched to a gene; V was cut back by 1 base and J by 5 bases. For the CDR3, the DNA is TGTGCCAGTAGTATAGTGCCAGCGGGAGGGGTAGATACGCAGTATTTT. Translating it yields CASSIVPAGGVDTQYF.

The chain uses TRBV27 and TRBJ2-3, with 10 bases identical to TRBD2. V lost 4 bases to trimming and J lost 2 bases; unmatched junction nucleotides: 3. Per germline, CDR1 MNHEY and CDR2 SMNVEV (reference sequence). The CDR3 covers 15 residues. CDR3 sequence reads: CASSSGTSDTDTQYF. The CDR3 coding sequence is TGTGCCAGCAGTTCCGGGACTAGCGACACAGATACGCAGTATTTT.

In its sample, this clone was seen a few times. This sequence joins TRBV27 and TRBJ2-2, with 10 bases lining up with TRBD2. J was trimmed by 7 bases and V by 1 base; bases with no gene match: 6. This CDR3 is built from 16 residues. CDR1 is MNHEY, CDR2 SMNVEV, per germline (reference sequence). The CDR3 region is CASSLFQLAGNGELFF. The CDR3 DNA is TGTGCCAGCAGTTTATTCCAACTAGCGGGAAACGGGGAGCTGTTTTTT.

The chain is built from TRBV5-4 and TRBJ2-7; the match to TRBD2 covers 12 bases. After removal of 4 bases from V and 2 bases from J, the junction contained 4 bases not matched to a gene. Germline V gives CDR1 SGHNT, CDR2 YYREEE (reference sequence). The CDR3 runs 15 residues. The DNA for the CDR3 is TGTGCCAGCAGCAAGACTAGCGGGGGCCCCTACGAGCAGTACTTC. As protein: CASSKTSGGPYEQYF. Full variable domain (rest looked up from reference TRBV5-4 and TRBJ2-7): ETGVTQSPTHLIKTRGQQVTLRCSSQSGHNTVSWYQQALGQGPQFIFQYYREEENGRGNFPPRFSGLQFPNYSSELNVNALELDDSALYLCASSKTSGGPYEQYFGPGTRLTVT.

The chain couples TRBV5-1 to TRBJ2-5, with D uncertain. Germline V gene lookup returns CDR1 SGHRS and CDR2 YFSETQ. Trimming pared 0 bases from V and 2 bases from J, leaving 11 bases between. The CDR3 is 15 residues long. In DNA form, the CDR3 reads TGCGCCAGCAGCTTGGTCGGGTATCAACAAGAGACCCAGTACTTC. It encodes CASSLVGYQQETQYF.